These 18 T cell receptor beta chains came from one sample sequenced in a study of blood T cell repertoires in COVID-19. TCRdb's copy holds only in-frame clones and misses some; the assay was immunoSEQ multiplex PCR. This sample has roughly 180,000 clones, with over 80% found just once. Source material: PBMCs or T cells enriched from blood (not recorded which). These receptors were obtained from a woman between 50 and 59 years old who had recovered from COVID-19.

V and J are TRBV3-1 (or the pseudogene TRBV3-2) and TRBJ2-1; the match to TRBD2 covers 7 bases. The CDR3 has 14 amino acids. The trim removed 7 bases at V and 10 bases at J, leaving 13 bases unmatched. Germline values: CDR1 LGHDT, CDR2 YNNKEL (reference sequence). The CDR3 DNA reads as TGTGCCAGCAAGCCCCCTGGTAGCGGGCGCGAGCAGTTCTTC. This sequence encodes CASKPPGSGREQFF.

As DNA, the CDR3 is TGTGCCAGCAGCCCTCTAACCGGGGAGCTGTTTTTT. Its translation: CASSPLTGELFF. This chain uses TRBV11-2 with TRBJ2-2; D is unresolved. Germline V gene lookup returns CDR1 SGHAT and CDR2 FQNNGV. The CDR3 consists of 12 residues. Trimming removed 5 bases at V and 5 bases at J, with 6 bases between.

This chain connects TRBV28 to TRBJ1-2; TRBD1 agrees at 8 bases. CDR3 length: 13 amino acids. The trim removed 5 bases at V and 4 bases at J, leaving 3 bases unmatched. In germline, CDR1 is MDHEN, CDR2 SYDVKM. DNA of the CDR3: TGTGCCAGCAGTGGAGACAGGGGCTATGGCTACACCTTC. Protein product: CASSGDRGYGYTF.

J is TRBJ2-7 and V is TRBV5-5, with D perhaps TRBD1 (6 bases). Germline V gives CDR1 SGHKS, CDR2 YYEKEE (reference sequence). Deletions cut 3 bases from V and 3 bases from J, with 19 bases between. The length of the CDR3 is 16 residues. The CDR3 DNA is TGTGCCAGCAGCTCAGGGGCCCCCAGCAACGGCTACGAGCAGTACGTC. This sequence encodes CASSSGAPSNGYEQYV.

The rearrangement joins TRBV4-1 to TRBJ1-1; tentative D call: TRBD1 (6 bases). The CDR3 contains 12 residues. The V and J ends lost 1 base and 11 bases respectively, with 11 bases between them. Per germline, CDR1 MGHRA and CDR2 YSYEKL. The CDR3 nucleotides are TGCGCCAGCAGCCAAGGGGCAGGGGAGGCTTTCTTT. Protein sequence: CASSQGAGEAFF.

This sequence joins TRBV28 and TRBJ1-5, with no clear D. Germline assignment: CDR1 MDHEN and CDR2 SYDVKM. Between the trimmed V and J ends, which lost 2 bases and 4 bases, there was a span of 15 bases. The CDR3 is 16 residues long. CDR3 DNA sequence: TGTGCCAGCAGTTTAGGGGATGGGTCGGGGAATCAGCCCCAGCATTTT. Protein sequence: CASSLGDGSGNQPQHF.

This chain uses TRBV9 with TRBJ2-1; TRBD1 matches at 7 bases. Trimming cost V 4 bases and J 7 bases; bases outside gene matches: 8. From germline, CDR1 is SGDLS and CDR2 YYNGEE. This CDR3 is 14 amino acids long. The DNA of the CDR3 is TGTGCCAGCAGCCTCCGGGACAGAGAAAATGAGCAGTTCTTC. Its protein product is CASSLRDRENEQFF.

V is TRBV20-1 and J is TRBJ1-4; D is ambiguous. V lost 3 bases to trimming and J lost 4 bases, with 6 bases between them. Germline CDR1 is DFQATT and CDR2 is SNEGSKA (reference sequence). The CDR3 is 12 amino acids. The CDR3 here is CSASPNNEKLFF. In nucleotides, the CDR3 is TGCAGTGCTAGTCCCAATAATGAAAAACTGTTTTTT.

J is TRBJ2-3 and V is TRBV18; 8 nucleotides align to TRBD2. The CDR3 is 15 amino acids. Per the germline V gene, CDR1 is KGHSH and CDR2 is LQKENI. The V and J ends lost 6 bases and 2 bases, in that order; junction bases with no gene match: 7. CDR3 DNA: TGTGCCAGCTCTGAGAGGCGGGGGGTCACAGATACGCAGTATTTT. It specifies CASSERRGVTDTQYF.

The genes are TRBV7-3 and TRBJ2-5; D possibly corresponds to TRBD2 (7 bases). Trimming stripped 1 base from V and 6 bases from J, with 18 bases between. The CDR3 consists of 16 residues. Germline-derived CDR1 and CDR2 are SGHTA and FQGTGA. The CDR3 sequence: CASSLSSGGSGKTQYF. DNA for the CDR3: TGTGCCAGCAGCTTAAGTTCGGGGGGCAGTGGAAAGACCCAGTACTTC.

The rearrangement uses TRBV27 and TRBJ2-3; TRBD2 matches at 15 bases. V dropped 6 bases and J dropped 4; count of bases not matched to a gene: 5. This CDR3 is built from 16 residues. CDR1 and CDR2 from the germline V gene are MNHEY and SMNVEV (reference sequence). The CDR3 DNA follows: TGTGCCAGCAGCCGAGGACTAGCGGGAGGGTCAGATACGCAGTATTTT. Its translation: CASSRGLAGGSDTQYF.

V gene TRBV18 combines with J gene TRBJ2-5; 7 nucleotides line up with TRBD1. The length of the CDR3 is 15 residues. The V and J ends lost 4 bases and 9 bases, in that order; junction bases with no gene match: 14. Per germline, CDR1 KGHSH and CDR2 LQKENI. The CDR3 sequence: CASSLSDRPSRAQYF. The CDR3 nucleotides read TGTGCCAGCTCACTCTCGGACAGGCCCAGCCGGGCCCAGTACTTC. The variable domain in full, completed from reference TRBV18 and TRBJ2-5, reads NAGVMQNPRHLVRRRGQEARLRCSPMKGHSHVYWYRQLPEEGLKFMVYLQKENIIDESGMPKERFSAEFPKEGPSILRIQQVVRGDSAAYFCASSLSDRPSRAQYFGPGTRLLVL.

This clone was seen more than once but under ten times. Other DNA sequences within the sample encode an identical CDR3. V and J are TRBV5-4 and TRBJ2-1; 7 nucleotides match TRBD2. V gave up 0 bases and J gave up 0 bases; unmatched junction bases: 3. CDR1 is SGHNT, CDR2 YYREEE, per germline (reference sequence). This CDR3 contains 16 residues. The CDR3 is CASSLGGRGSYNEQFF. The CDR3 bases are TGTGCCAGCAGCTTGGGAGGGAGGGGCTCCTACAATGAGCAGTTCTTC.

Note on this clone: This sample also contains other DNA sequences that code for the same CDR3. The gene calls are TRBV5-1 and TRBJ2-3; D remains unclear. Trimming left V 2 bases short and J 4 bases short, with 8 bases between. CDR1 and CDR2 (germline): SGHRS, YFSETQ. The CDR3 extends over 13 amino acids. The CDR3 coding sequence is TGCGCCAGCAGCTTCCAAGGAGCAGATACGCAGTATTTT. Translated: CASSFQGADTQYF.

This clone occurred a few times. V is TRBV7-9 and J is TRBJ1-4, with 10 positions matching TRBD1. J lost 5 bases, V lost 4 bases, and 4 bases had no gene match. CDR1 SEHNR and CDR2 FQNEAQ come from the germline V gene (reference sequence). This CDR3 contains 15 residues. The CDR3 protein is CASSSTGGQNEKLFF. DNA for the CDR3: TGTGCCAGCAGCTCGACAGGGGGCCAGAATGAAAAACTGTTTTTT.

The chain combines TRBV23-1 with TRBJ1-5; D unresolved. TRBV23-1 is an open reading frame, and its role is uncertain. Trimming took off 0 bases at V and 7 bases at J, with 10 bases between the two ends. The CDR3 covers 14 residues. CDR3 bases: TGCGCCAGCAGTCAATCGGGCGGGTTGCAGCCCCAGCATTTT. Translation gives CASSQSGGLQPQHF.

The V gene is TRBV7-9, the J gene TRBJ2-7; D unresolved. CDR1 is SEHNR and CDR2 is FQNEAQ in the germline V gene (reference sequence). This CDR3 contains 16 residues. V lost 5 bases and J 1 base, leaving 18 bases between the germline ends. The CDR3 DNA reads TGTGCCAGCAGCGGCCCACCTCCCGGGTTTTCCTACGAGCAGTACGTC. This encodes CASSGPPPGFSYEQYV.

V is TRBV3-1 (or the pseudogene TRBV3-2) and J is TRBJ1-1; tentative D call: TRBD1 (5 bases). Germline V gene data show CDR1 as LGHDT and CDR2 as YNNKEL (reference sequence). The CDR3 runs 17 residues. Trimming took 3 bases from V and 1 from J, leaving 18 bases between them. The CDR3 bases are TGTGCCAGCAGCCAGACTTGGGGCAGATTGACGAACACTGAAGCTTTCTTT. Its translation: CASSQTWGRLTNTEAFF.